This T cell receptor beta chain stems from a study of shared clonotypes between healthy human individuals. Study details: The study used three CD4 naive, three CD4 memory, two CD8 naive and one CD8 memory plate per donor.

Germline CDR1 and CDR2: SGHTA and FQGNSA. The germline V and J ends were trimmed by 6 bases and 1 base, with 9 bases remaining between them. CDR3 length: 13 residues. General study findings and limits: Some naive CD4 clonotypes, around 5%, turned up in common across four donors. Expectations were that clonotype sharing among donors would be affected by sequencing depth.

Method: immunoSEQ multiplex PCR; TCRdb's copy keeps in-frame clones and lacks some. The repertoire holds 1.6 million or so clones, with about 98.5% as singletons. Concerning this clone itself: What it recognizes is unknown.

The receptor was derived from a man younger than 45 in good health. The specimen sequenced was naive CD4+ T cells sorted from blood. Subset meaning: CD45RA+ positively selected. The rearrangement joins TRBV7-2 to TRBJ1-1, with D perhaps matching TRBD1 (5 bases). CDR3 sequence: CASRFDRNTEAFF. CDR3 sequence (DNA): TGTGCCAGCAGATTTGACAGGAACACTGAAGCTTTCTTT.